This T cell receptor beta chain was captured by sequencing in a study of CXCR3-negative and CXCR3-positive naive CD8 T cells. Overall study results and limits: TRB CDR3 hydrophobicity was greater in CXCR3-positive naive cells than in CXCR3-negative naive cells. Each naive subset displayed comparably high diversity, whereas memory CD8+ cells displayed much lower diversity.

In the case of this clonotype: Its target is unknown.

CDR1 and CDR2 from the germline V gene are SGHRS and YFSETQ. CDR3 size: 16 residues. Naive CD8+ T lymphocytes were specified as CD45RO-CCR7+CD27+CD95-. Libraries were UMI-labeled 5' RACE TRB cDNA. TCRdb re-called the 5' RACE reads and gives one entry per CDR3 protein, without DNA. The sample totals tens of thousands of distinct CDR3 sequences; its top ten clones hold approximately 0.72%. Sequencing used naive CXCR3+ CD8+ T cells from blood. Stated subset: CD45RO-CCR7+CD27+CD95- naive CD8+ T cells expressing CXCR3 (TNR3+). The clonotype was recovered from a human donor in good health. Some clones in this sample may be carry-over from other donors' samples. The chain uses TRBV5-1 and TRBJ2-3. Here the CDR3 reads CASSLLSTLLTDTQYF.